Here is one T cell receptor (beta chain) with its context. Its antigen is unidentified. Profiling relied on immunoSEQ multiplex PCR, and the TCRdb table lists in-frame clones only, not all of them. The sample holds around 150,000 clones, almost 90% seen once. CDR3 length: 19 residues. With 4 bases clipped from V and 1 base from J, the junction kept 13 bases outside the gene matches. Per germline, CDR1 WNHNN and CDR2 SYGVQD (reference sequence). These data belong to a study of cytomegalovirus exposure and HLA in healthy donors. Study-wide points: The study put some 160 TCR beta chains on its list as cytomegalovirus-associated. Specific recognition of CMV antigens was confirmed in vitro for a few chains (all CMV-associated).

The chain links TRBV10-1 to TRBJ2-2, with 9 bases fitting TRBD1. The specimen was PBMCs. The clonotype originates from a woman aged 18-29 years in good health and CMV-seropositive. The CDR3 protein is CASSGWLDRGAENTGELFF. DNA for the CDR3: TGCGCCAGCAGTGGGTGGTTGGACAGGGGCGCCGAGAACACCGGGGAGCTGTTTTTT.